The T cell receptor beta chain under discussion was sequenced for a study of graft-versus-host responses after intestinal transplantation. The junction had 12 bases not matched to a gene; V was cut back by 5 bases and J by 4 bases. CDR1 SEHNR and CDR2 FQNEAQ come from the germline V gene (reference sequence). The CDR3 is 16 amino acids. Produced via immunoSEQ multiplex PCR; TCRdb's table is partial and in-frame only. Of 30,000 to 45,000 clones listed, roughly 80% are singletons. By proportion, this clone is medium-sized. The material was PBMCs, obtained roughly 34 months after transplant. The clonotype originates from a human patient who received an intestinal transplant, so some T cells may come from the graft donor. This sequence joins TRBV7-9 and TRBJ2-3; TRBD1 aligns across 7 bases. This chain's CDR3 is CASSPHEGALADTQYF. The CDR3, as DNA: TGTGCCAGCAGCCCCCATGAGGGGGCGCTGGCAGATACGCAGTATTTT. Full variable domain (missing parts from reference TRBV7-9 and TRBJ2-3): DTGVSQNPRHKITKRGQNVTFRCDPISEHNRLYWYRQTLGQGPEFLTYFQNEAQLEKSRLLSDRFSAERPKGSFSTLEIQRTEQGDSAMYLCASSPHEGALADTQYFGPGTRLTVL.